This TCR beta chain was captured in a study of shared clonotypes between healthy human individuals. Study-wide results and limits: Naive CD4 clonotypes overlapped across a few donors at approximately 5.3%.

Running of the assay took place at deep level. Replicate PCRs from sorted subsets contained roughly 190 ng DNA, which is some 32,000 T cell genomes. Method: immunoSEQ multiplex PCR; TCRdb's copy keeps in-frame clones and lacks some. The data hold around 1.4 million clones, with just under 99% observed a single time. The donors, all of them Caucasian adults, lived in Nashville, Tennessee. A word on this clone: Its antigen is currently unknown.

V lost 2 bases and J 2 bases, leaving 11 bases between the germline ends. The CDR3 covers 14 residues. Germline V CDR1 and CDR2: SGHDT, YYEEEE. The sequence was obtained from a man younger than 40 in good health. Sequences were obtained from naive CD4+ T cells sorted from blood. Regarding subset: CD45RA+ positively selected. This chain connects TRBV5-6 to TRBJ2-7; the D is unclear. Here the CDR3 reads CASSFTGPAYEQYF. As DNA, the CDR3 is TGTGCCAGCAGCTTCACTGGACCCGCCTACGAGCAGTACTTC.